The T cell receptor (beta chain) described here comes from a study of T cells in Graves' hyperthyroidism and ophthalmopathy. Study results and limitations: Among thyroid clonotypes expanded above 0.001, most also appeared in blood. Median prediction lead before ophthalmopathy onset was about 6.7 months with the model.

Amplification targeted TCR beta CDR3 regions from RNA transcripts. First-round RT-PCR targeting the TCR CDR3 was performed with the HTBI primer set. TCRdb independently ran MiXCR on the multiplex PCR reads; one entry per CDR3 protein. Seen here are more than 500,000 distinct CDR3 sequences, roughly a sixth observed once, and the top ten hold approximately 30%. Trimming left V 3 bases short and J 0 bases short, with 8 bases between. The CDR3 is 13 amino acids. The germline gives CDR1 SQVTM, CDR2 ANQGSEA. This clonotype was counted many times. Its antigen is undetermined. Sequenced sample: blood. The rearrangement links TRBV29-1 to TRBJ1-2, with D uncertain. The clonotype was recovered from a woman between 25 and 40 years old with Graves' ophthalmopathy. The DNA for the CDR3 is TGCAGCGTTGAGGATGCGTCTAACTATGGCTACACCTTC. It is translated as CSVEDASNYGYTF. The full variable domain, rest sourced from reference TRBV29-1 and TRBJ1-2, is SAVISQKPSRDICQRGTSLTIQCQVDSQVTMMFWYRQQPGQSLTLIATANQGSEATYESGFVIDKFPISRPNLTFSTLTVSNMSPEDSSIYLCSVEDASNYGYTFGSGTRLTVV.